One sample yielded the 25 T cell receptor beta chains listed below, sequenced in a study of response to subunit inactivated influenza vaccine. TCRdb processed the RT-PCR reads anew with MiXCR; each CDR3 protein has one entry. The repertoire holds over 750,000 distinct CDR3 sequences, with 20% to 25% as singletons. This specimen was PBMCs from blood, taken roughly 5 days after vaccination. The receptors shown here come from a man aged 45-60 years who received an inactivated influenza vaccine.

The sample holds a few counts of this clonotype. V is TRBV28 and J is TRBJ2-7, with TRBD1 matching 7 bases. Per germline, CDR1 MDHEN and CDR2 SYDVKM. The CDR3 loop spans 13 amino acids. With V trimmed by 5 bases and J by 12 bases, 13 bases remained unmatched. The CDR3 DNA is TGTGCCAGCAGTGGTGGGACAGCTCCTGGCAGGTACTTC. It codes for CASSGGTAPGRYF.

This chain connects TRBV24-1 to TRBJ2-7; 8 bases agree with TRBD1. Germline loops: CDR1 KGHDR, CDR2 SFDVKD. V was pared by 3 bases and J by 6 bases, with 6 bases of the junction left unmatched. The CDR3 loop spans 14 amino acids. The CDR3 DNA sequence: TGTGCCACCAGTGATCGGACAGGGCTCAGCGAGCAGTACTTC. Residues: CATSDRTGLSEQYF.

This clonotype was seen once. J is TRBJ2-3 and V is TRBV5-1, with 11 positions matching TRBD2. The CDR3 totals 16 residues. The ends lost 4 bases at V and 2 bases at J; junction bases unmatched: 6. Germline CDR1 and CDR2: SGHRS and YFSETQ. CDR3 DNA sequence: TGCGCCAGCAGCAAGGGACTAGCGGAGACCACAGATACGCAGTATTTT. Translating gives CASSKGLAETTDTQYF. Filled out from reference TRBV5-1 and TRBJ2-3, the complete variable domain reads KAGVTQTPRYLIKTRGQQVTLSCSPISGHRSVSWYQQTPGQGLQFLFEYFSETQRNKGNFPGRFSGRQFSNSRSEMNVSTLELGDSALYLCASSKGLAETTDTQYFGPGTRLTVL.

This chain uses TRBV11-2 with TRBJ2-4; TRBD2 aligns across 12 bases. The CDR3 is made up of 18 amino acids. Germline V gene lookup returns CDR1 SGHAT and CDR2 FQNNGV. V lost 2 bases, J lost 0 bases, and 5 bases stayed unmatched. Here the CDR3 reads CASSLRLAGELAKNIQYF. The CDR3 DNA reads as TGTGCCAGCAGCTTACGACTAGCGGGGGAACTAGCCAAAAACATTCAGTACTTC.

This chain links TRBV19 with TRBJ2-1, with D perhaps TRBD2 (6 bases). V was trimmed by 3 bases and J by 3 bases, leaving 12 bases between them. The CDR3 length is 15 residues. The germline CDR1 and CDR2 sequences are LNHDA and SQIVND (reference sequence). CDR3 coding DNA: TGTGCCAGTAGTATTACGGGACTGAACTACAATGAGCAGTTCTTC. It yields the protein CASSITGLNYNEQFF. Complete variable domain (other parts from reference TRBV19 and TRBJ2-1): DGGITQSPKYLFRKEGQNVTLSCEQNLNHDAMYWYRQDPGQGLRLIYYSQIVNDFQKGDIAEGYSVSREKKESFPLTVTSAQKNPTAFYLCASSITGLNYNEQFFGPGTRLTVL.

The rearrangement uses TRBV7-9 and TRBJ2-2, with a possible D match to TRBD2 (5 bases). V lost 2 bases and J 5 bases, leaving 12 bases between the germline ends. This CDR3 has 15 amino acids. The germline V gene encodes CDR1 SEHNR and CDR2 FQNEAQ (reference sequence). The CDR3 DNA follows: TGTGCCAGCAGCTTATTGTCCGGGGTAACCGGGGAGCTGTTTTTT. It yields the protein CASSLLSGVTGELFF.

This clonotype was detected a few times. The chain employs TRBV12-3 or TRBV12-4 and TRBJ2-7; the D gene could be TRBD1 or TRBD2 (5 bases each). The CDR3 runs 15 residues. The germline V and J ends were trimmed by 5 bases and 4 bases, with 18 bases remaining between them. This chain's CDR3 is CASSPREGTGYEQYF. The CDR3 coding sequence is TGTGCCAGCAGTCCCCGAGAGGGGACGGGTTACGAGCAGTACTTC.

V is TRBV11-1 and J is TRBJ2-5; 11 positions match TRBD1. The V segment lost 2 bases and the J segment 5 bases; nucleotides outside the gene matches: 13. CDR1 and CDR2 from the germline V gene are SGHAT and FQDESV (reference sequence). CDR3 length equals 18 residues. The CDR3 loop is CASSLSAPWTGGPETQYF. The CDR3 DNA sequence: TGTGCCAGCAGCTTAAGTGCGCCTTGGACAGGGGGCCCGGAGACCCAGTACTTC. Full variable domain (rest looked up from reference TRBV11-1 and TRBJ2-5): EAEVAQSPRYKITEKSQAVAFWCDPISGHATLYWYRQILGQGPELLVQFQDESVVDDSQLPKDRFSAERLKGVDSTLKIQPAELGDSAMYLCASSLSAPWTGGPETQYFGPGTRLLVL.

This clonotype has just a few counts. CDR3 sequence: CASSQPLENQPQHF. The CDR3 bases are TGCGCCAGCAGCCAACCCTTAGAAAATCAGCCCCAGCATTTT. The chain links TRBV4-1 to TRBJ1-5; no reliable D call. The germline gives CDR1 MGHRA, CDR2 YSYEKL. Trimming removed 2 bases from V and 4 bases from J, with 9 bases in between. The CDR3 runs to 14 residues.

V gene TRBV4-2 combines with J gene TRBJ2-2; D uncertain. V gave up 2 bases and J gave up 0 bases, with 4 bases separating them. Germline-derived CDR1 and CDR2 are LGHNA and YNFKEQ. CDR3 length: 14 residues. The CDR3 DNA is TGTGCCAGCAGCCAATCCACGAACACCGGGGAGCTGTTTTTT. Translating it yields CASSQSTNTGELFF.

There are a few counts of this clonotype. This chain uses TRBV24-1 with TRBJ2-5; tentative D call: TRBD2 (5 bases). Germline V gene data show CDR1 as KGHDR and CDR2 as SFDVKD. The CDR3 length is 15 residues. V was pared by 2 bases and J by 4 bases, with 13 bases between. CDR3 nucleotides: TGTGCCACCAGTGATTCAGGACTGAAACTAGAGACCCAGTACTTC. It translates to CATSDSGLKLETQYF.

V and J are TRBV7-2 and TRBJ2-1; tentatively, D is TRBD1 (6 bases). Germline values: CDR1 SGHTA, CDR2 FQGNSA. The CDR3 is 17 residues long. The germline V and J ends were trimmed by 4 bases and 6 bases, with 22 bases remaining between them. The CDR3 loop reads CASSSPTGQGQGNEQFF. CDR3 nucleotides: TGTGCCAGCAGCTCACCGACGGGGCAGGGGCAGGGCAATGAGCAGTTCTTC.

This clonotype has just a few counts. The CDR3 spells CASSSNGLSFGEQYF. CDR3 coding DNA: TGTGCCAGTAGTTCAAACGGCCTATCCTTCGGGGAGCAGTACTTC. V is TRBV19 and J is TRBJ2-7; D remains unclear. Germline V CDR1 and CDR2: LNHDA, SQIVND (reference sequence). CDR3 size: 15 residues. V was trimmed by 5 bases and J by 7 bases, leaving 21 bases between them.

In this sample, this clonotype turned up a few times. V and J are TRBV7-6 and TRBJ2-2; 8 bases are a match to TRBD2. The germline CDR1 and CDR2 sequences are SGHVS and FNYEAQ. The CDR3 is made up of 15 amino acids. Trimming took 3 bases from V and 4 from J; bases not matched to a gene: 4. This chain's CDR3 is CASSLPGGVTGELFF. The CDR3 coding sequence is TGTGCCAGCAGCTTGCCGGGGGGGGTCACCGGGGAGCTGTTTTTT.

V and J are TRBV30 and TRBJ2-7, with D possibly being TRBD2 (6 bases). This CDR3 is built from 14 residues. Germline V lookup: CDR1 GTSNPN, CDR2 SVGIG (reference sequence). The ends were cut back, 2 bases at V and 5 bases at J, with 16 bases in the middle. Written as DNA, the CDR3 is TGTGCCTGGAGTATATGGGGGAGGTGGGACGAGCAGTACTTC. It encodes CAWSIWGRWDEQYF.

This chain links TRBV28 with TRBJ2-7, with 8 bases matching TRBD2. V shed 2 bases and J 9 bases; nucleotides not matched to a gene: 3. Per germline, CDR1 MDHEN and CDR2 SYDVKM. The CDR3 loop spans 12 amino acids. This CDR3 is CASSLRGGWQYF. The DNA of the CDR3 is TGTGCCAGCAGTTTACGGGGGGGATGGCAGTACTTC.

The gene calls are TRBV10-3 and TRBJ2-5, with TRBD2 matching over 14 bases. The V segment lost 8 bases and the J segment 1 base; nucleotides outside the gene matches: 0. The CDR3 contains 14 residues. CDR1 is ENHRY and CDR2 is SYGVKD in the germline V gene. DNA of the CDR3: TGTGCCATCGGGACTAGCGGGGGCCAAGAGACCCAGTACTTC. Translating gives CAIGTSGGQETQYF.

CDR3 sequence (DNA): TGCAGCGTCGCCGGGACCCGGGACGAGCAGTACTTC. Translating it yields CSVAGTRDEQYF. The chain recombines TRBV29-1 with TRBJ2-7; tentatively, D is TRBD1 or TRBD2 (5 bases each). Trimming stripped 6 bases from V and 5 bases from J, with 14 bases between. This CDR3 spans 12 amino acids. Germline V CDR1 and CDR2: SQVTM, ANQGSEA.

This clonotype has a single count. V usage is TRBV12-3 or TRBV12-4 and J usage is TRBJ2-7; perhaps D is TRBD1 or TRBD2 (6 bases each). V lost 6 bases, J lost 12 bases, and 24 bases lay in between. The CDR3 has 14 amino acids. CDR3: CASRPGVAASLTYF. DNA of the CDR3: TGTGCCAGCAGACCAGGGGTAGCGGCGAGCTTAACGTACTTC.

V usage is TRBV21-1 and J usage is TRBJ1-1; the table's D call TRBD1 went unverified against the DNA. TRBV21-1 is a recognized pseudogene. The CDR3 is 14 amino acids. CDR3 DNA: TGTGCCAGCAGCGCCAGGGATCTGAACACTGAAGCTTTCTTT. Residues: CASSARDLNTEAFF.

This clonotype occurred a few times. This chain uses TRBV30 with TRBJ1-3, with D unresolved. The CDR3 has 13 amino acids. The germline V gene has CDR1 GTSNPN and CDR2 SVGIG (reference sequence). The V and J ends lost 0 bases and 0 bases respectively, with 3 bases between them. The DNA of the CDR3 is TGTGCCTGGAGTGTAAACTCTGGAAACACCATATATTTT. Residues: CAWSVNSGNTIYF.

The CDR3 region has the DNA TGTGCCAGCAGCGAGGACAGAGACAATGAGCAGTTCTTC. Its translation: CASSEDRDNEQFF. The chain has TRBV7-2 and TRBJ2-1, with a weak D call TRBD1 (6 bases). Trimming took 5 bases from V and 5 from J, leaving 10 bases between them. CDR1 is SGHTA and CDR2 is FQGNSA in the germline V gene. The CDR3 covers 13 residues.

This clonotype occurred a few times. The chain recombines TRBV5-1 with TRBJ2-5; a weak D match, TRBD2 (6 bases). This CDR3 is built from 14 residues. Trimming stripped 1 base from V and 1 base from J, with 8 bases between. Germline CDR1 and CDR2: SGHRS and YFSETQ. The CDR3 loop is CASSLTAGQETQYF. The CDR3 DNA follows: TGCGCCAGCAGCTTGACAGCGGGCCAAGAGACCCAGTACTTC.

The chain links TRBV9 to TRBJ2-2; D remains unclear. In germline, CDR1 is SGDLS, CDR2 YYNGEE. The V gene lost 0 bases and the J gene lost 2 bases, with 5 bases spanning the gap. The CDR3 contains 14 residues. This CDR3 reads CASSVAHNTGELFF. The CDR3 DNA sequence: TGTGCCAGCAGCGTAGCTCATAACACCGGGGAGCTGTTTTTT.

This clonotype was counted many times. The chain employs TRBV4-1 and TRBJ1-4; tentative D call: TRBD1 (6 bases). CDR1 is MGHRA and CDR2 is YSYEKL in the germline V gene. Trimming removed 0 bases from V and 8 bases from J, with 10 bases in between. The length of the CDR3 is 14 residues. The CDR3 loop is CASSQEGAGEKLFF. CDR3 nucleotides: TGCGCCAGCAGCCAAGAGGGGGCAGGCGAAAAACTGTTTTTT.